This T cell receptor (beta chain) was obtained from a study of beta chain features in type 1 diabetes. With V trimmed by 0 bases and J by 2 bases, 1 base remained unmatched. CDR3 size: 15 residues. CDR1 and CDR2 from the germline V gene are LGHNA and YSLEER. Whole-study findings and limits: All four CD4+ subsets from Type 1 diabetes patients carried moderately but significantly shorter TCRB CDR3s. Across patients, naive, central memory and Treg TCRB repertoires exhibited apparently greater similarity than was observed across healthy donors.

Every isolated RNA sample was fully reverse transcribed, so sequencing captured expressed TCRB transcripts. Read counts averaged roughly 3.7 million for samples of naive, central memory and regulatory T cells. Only in-frame clones appear in the TCRdb table, and some are missing; sequencing was by immunoSEQ multiplex PCR. Here the sample spans approximately 280,000 clones, approximately 15% being singletons. This clone showed up just a few times. Its matching antigen is unknown. The TCR was taken from a man between 18 and 29 years old with type 1 diabetes. The genes are TRBV4-3 and TRBJ1-3, with 7 bases lining up with TRBD1. Sequencing was performed on naive CD4+ T cells from blood. The CDR3 loop reads CASSQDGTAGNTIYF. The CDR3 nucleotides read TGCGCCAGCAGCCAAGACGGGACAGCTGGAAACACCATATATTTT.